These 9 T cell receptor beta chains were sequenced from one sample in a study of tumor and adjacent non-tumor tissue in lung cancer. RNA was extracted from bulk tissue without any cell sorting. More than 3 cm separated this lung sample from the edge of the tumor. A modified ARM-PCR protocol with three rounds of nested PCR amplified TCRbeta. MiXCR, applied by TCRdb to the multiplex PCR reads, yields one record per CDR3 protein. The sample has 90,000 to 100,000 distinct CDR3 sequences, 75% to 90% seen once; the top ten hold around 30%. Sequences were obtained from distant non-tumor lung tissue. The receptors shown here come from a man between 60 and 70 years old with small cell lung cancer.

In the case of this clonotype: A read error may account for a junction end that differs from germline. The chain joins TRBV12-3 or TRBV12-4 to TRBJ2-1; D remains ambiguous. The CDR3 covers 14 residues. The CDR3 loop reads CASSLPIGSSEQFF. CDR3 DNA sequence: TGTGCGAGCAGTTTACCTATAGGGTCTTCTGAACAGTTCTTC.

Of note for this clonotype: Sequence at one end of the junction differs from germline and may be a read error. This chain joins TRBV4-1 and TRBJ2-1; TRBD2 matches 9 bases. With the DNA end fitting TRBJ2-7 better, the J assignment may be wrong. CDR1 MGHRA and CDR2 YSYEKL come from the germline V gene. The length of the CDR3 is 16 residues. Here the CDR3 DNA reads TGCGCCAACAGCCTGCTGGAACTAGCGGGTAACAATGAGCAGTACTTC. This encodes CANSLLELAGNNEQYF.

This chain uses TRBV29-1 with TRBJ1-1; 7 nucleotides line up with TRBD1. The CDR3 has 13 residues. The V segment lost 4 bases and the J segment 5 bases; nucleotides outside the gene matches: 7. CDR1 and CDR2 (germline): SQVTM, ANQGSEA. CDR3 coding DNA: TGCAGCGTTGTCAGGGGGTGTAGTACTGAAGCTTTCTTT. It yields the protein CSVVRGCSTEAFF. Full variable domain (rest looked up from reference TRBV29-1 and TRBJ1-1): SAVISQKPSRDICQRGTSLTIQCQVDSQVTMMFWYRQQPGQSLTLIATANQGSEATYESGFVIDKFPISRPNLTFSTLTVSNMSPEDSSIYLCSVVRGCSTEAFFGQGTRLTVV.

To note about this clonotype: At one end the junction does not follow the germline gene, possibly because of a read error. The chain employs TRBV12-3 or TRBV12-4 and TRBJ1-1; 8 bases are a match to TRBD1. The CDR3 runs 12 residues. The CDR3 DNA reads TGTGTCAGCAGCCTACAGGGGGCTGAAGCTTTCTTT. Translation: CVSSLQGAEAFF.

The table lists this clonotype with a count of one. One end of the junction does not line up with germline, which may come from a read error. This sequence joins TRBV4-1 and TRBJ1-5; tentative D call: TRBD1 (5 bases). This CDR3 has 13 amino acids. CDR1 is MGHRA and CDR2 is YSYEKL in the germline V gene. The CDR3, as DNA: TGCGCCAGCAGTCGGGGGATGTCTCAGCCCCGGCATTTT. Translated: CASSRGMSQPRHF.

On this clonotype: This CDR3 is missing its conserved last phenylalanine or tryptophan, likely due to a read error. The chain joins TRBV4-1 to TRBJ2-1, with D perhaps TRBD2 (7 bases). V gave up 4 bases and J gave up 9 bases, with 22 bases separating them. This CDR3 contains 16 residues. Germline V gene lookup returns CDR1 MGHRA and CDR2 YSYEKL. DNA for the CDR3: TGCGCCAGCAGCCGCGCGGGGGACATCGGCCCCATTGAGCAGTTCTTG. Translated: CASSRAGDIGPIEQFL.

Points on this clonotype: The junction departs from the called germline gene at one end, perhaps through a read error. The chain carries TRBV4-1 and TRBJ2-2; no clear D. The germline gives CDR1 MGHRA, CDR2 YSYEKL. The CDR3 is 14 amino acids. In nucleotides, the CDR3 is TGTGCAAGAAGCCAAGAACGGGACACCGGGGAGCTGTTTTTT. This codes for CARSQERDTGELFF.

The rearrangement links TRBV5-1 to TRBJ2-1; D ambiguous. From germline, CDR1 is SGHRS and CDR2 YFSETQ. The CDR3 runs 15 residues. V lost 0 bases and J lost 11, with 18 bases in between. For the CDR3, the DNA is TGCGCCAGCAGCTTGGGGGCCCCGGAAGTCATTAAGCAGTTCTTC. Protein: CASSLGAPEVIKQFF.

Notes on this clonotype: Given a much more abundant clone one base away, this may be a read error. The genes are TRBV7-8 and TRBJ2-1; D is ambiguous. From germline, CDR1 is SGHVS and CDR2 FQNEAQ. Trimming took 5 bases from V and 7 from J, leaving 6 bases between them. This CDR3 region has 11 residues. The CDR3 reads CASSPQNEQFF. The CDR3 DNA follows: TGTGCCAGCAGCCCACAAAATGAGCAGTTCTTC. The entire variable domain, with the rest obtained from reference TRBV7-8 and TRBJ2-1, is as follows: GAGVSQSPRYKVAKRGQDVALRCDPISGHVSLFWYQQALGQGPEFLTYFQNEAQLDKSGLPSDRFFAERPEGSVSTLKIQRTQQEDSAVYLCASSPQNEQFFGPGTRLTVL.